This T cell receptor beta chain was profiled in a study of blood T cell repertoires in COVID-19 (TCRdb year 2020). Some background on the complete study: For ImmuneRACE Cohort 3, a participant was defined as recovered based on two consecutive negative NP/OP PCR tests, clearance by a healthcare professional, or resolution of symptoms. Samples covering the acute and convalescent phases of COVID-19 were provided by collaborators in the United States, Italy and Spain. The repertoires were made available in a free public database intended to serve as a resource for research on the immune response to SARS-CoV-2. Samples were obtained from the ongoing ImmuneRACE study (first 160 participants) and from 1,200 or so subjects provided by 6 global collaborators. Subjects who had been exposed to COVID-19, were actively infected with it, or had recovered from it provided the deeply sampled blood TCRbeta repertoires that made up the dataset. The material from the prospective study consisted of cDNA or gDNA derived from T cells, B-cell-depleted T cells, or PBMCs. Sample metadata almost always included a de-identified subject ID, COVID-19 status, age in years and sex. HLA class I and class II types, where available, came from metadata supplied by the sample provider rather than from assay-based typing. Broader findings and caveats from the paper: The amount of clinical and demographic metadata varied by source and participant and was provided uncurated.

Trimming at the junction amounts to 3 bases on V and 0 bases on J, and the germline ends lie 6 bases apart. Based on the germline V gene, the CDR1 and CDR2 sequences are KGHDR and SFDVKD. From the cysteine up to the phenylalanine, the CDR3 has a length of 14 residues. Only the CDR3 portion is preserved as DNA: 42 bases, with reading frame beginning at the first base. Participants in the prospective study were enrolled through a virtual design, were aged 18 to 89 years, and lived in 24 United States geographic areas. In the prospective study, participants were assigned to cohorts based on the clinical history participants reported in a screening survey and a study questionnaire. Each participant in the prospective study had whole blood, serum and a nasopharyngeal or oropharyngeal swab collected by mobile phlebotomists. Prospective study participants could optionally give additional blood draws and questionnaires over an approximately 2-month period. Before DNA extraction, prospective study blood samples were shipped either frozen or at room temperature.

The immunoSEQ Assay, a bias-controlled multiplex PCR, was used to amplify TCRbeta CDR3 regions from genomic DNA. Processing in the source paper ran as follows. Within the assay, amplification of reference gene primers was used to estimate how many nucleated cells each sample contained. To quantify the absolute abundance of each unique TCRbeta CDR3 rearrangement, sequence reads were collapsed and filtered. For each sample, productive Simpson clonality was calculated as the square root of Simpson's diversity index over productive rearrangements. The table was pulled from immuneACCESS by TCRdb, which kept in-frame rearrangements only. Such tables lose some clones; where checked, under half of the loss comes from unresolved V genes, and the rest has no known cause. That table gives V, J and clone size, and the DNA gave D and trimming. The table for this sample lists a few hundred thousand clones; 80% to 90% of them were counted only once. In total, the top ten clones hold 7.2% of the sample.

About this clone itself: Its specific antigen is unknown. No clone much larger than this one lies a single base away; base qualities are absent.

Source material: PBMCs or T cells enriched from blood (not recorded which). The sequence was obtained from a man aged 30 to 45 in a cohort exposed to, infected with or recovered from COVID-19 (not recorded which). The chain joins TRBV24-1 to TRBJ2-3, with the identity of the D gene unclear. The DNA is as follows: TGTGCCACCAGTGATCCGAGGAGCACAGATACGCAGTATTTT. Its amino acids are CATSDPRSTDTQYF.